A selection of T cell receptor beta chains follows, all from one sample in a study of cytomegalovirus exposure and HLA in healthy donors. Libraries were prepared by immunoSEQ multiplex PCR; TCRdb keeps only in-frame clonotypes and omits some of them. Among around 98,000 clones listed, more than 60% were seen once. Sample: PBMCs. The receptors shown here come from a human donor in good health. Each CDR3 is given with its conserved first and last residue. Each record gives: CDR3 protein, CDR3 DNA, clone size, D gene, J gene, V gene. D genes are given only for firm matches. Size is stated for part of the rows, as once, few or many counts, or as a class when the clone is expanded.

CDR3: CASSPRTGINYGYTF
DNA: TGTGCCAGCTCACCAAGGACAGGGATTAACTATGGCTACACCTTC
size: NA
D: TRBD1
J: TRBJ1-2
V: TRBV18

CDR3: CASSLLPSGSYEQYF
DNA: TGCGCCAGCAGCTTGTTGCCTAGCGGCTCCTACGAGCAGTACTTC
size: once
D: TRBD2
J: TRBJ2-7
V: TRBV5-1

CDR3: CASSTGTSGVSDTQYF
DNA: TGCGCCAGCAGTACCGGGACTAGCGGTGTCTCAGATACGCAGTATTTT
size: NA
D: TRBD2
J: TRBJ2-3
V: TRBV4-1

CDR3: CASSVGGRAGSEQFF
DNA: TGTGCCAGCAGCGTAGGCGGGAGGGCCGGATCGGAGCAGTTCTTC
size: once
D: TRBD2
J: TRBJ2-1
V: TRBV9

CDR3: CASSHPDRNYGYTF
DNA: TGCGCCAGCAGCCACCCTGACAGAAACTATGGCTACACCTTC
size: NA
D: NA
J: TRBJ1-2
V: TRBV4-1

CDR3: CASSLAGGDQPQHF
DNA: TGTGCCAGCAGCTTAGCGGGGGGGGATCAGCCCCAGCATTTT
size: NA
D: NA
J: TRBJ1-5
V: TRBV7-2

CDR3: CASSESLQGEQFF
DNA: TGCGCCAGCAGTGAGTCGTTACAGGGAGAGCAGTTCTTC
size: NA
D: NA
J: TRBJ2-1
V: TRBV10-1

CDR3: CASSSNRVTYGYTF
DNA: TGTGCCAGCAGCTCCAACAGGGTAACCTATGGCTACACCTTC
size: NA
D: NA
J: TRBJ1-2
V: TRBV27

CDR3: CASRGDGDSNYGYTF
DNA: TGTGCCAGTAGGGGAGACGGGGACTCTAACTATGGCTACACCTTC
size: NA
D: NA
J: TRBJ1-2
V: TRBV19

CDR3: CASSLGGSSNQPQHF
DNA: TGCGCCAGCAGCTTGGGGGGCTCGAGCAATCAGCCCCAGCATTTT
size: NA
D: NA
J: TRBJ1-5
V: TRBV5-1

CDR3: CAWSGQYEQYF
DNA: TGTGCCTGGAGTGGCCAATACGAGCAGTACTTC
size: NA
D: NA
J: TRBJ2-7
V: TRBV30